These 10 T cell receptor beta chains were all obtained from the same sample, sequenced in a study of post-analysis software for immune sequencing data. Findings of the study overall: Patients showed TRBV5-6, TRBV5-1 and TRBV20-1 among four to six TRBV segments more frequent than in controls.

Prepared libraries of TCR beta cDNA carried unique molecular identifiers. TCRdb re-derived calls from the PCR reads in MiXCR, one entry per CDR3 protein. The table has roughly 400,000 distinct CDR3 sequences, less than 40% seen once. No antigen is known for these receptors. The specimen was blood. These receptors were collected from a girl aged 2-15 years with multiple sclerosis.

The chain couples TRBV29-1 to TRBJ2-7; D is undetermined. This CDR3 is built from 16 residues. The germline gives CDR1 SQVTM, CDR2 ANQGSEA. Trimming left V 0 bases short and J 3 bases short, with 18 bases between. The CDR3 is CSVEDPGSQKGYEQYF. DNA of the CDR3: TGCAGCGTTGAAGATCCGGGCTCCCAAAAAGGCTACGAGCAGTACTTC.

The chain is built from TRBV7-9 and TRBJ2-7; D not certain. Germline values: CDR1 SEHNR, CDR2 FQNEAQ (reference sequence). This CDR3 contains 14 residues. The ends were cut back, 3 bases at V and 3 bases at J, with 12 bases in the middle. DNA of the CDR3: TGTGCCAGCAGCTTGTATGACACGAACTACGAGCAGTACTTC. Its protein product is CASSLYDTNYEQYF.

The V call is TRBV28, the J call TRBJ2-6, with D possibly being TRBD1 or TRBD2 (5 bases each). Looked up from germline, CDR1 is MDHEN and CDR2 is SYDVKM. Trimming removed 6 bases from V and 0 bases from J, with 9 bases in between. This CDR3 comprises 15 residues. The CDR3 region is CASSEGSSGANVLTF. The CDR3 DNA reads TGTGCCAGCAGCGAGGGGTCCTCTGGGGCCAACGTCCTGACTTTC. The full variable domain, completed using reference TRBV28 and TRBJ2-6, is DVKVTQSSRYLVKRTGEKVFLECVQDMDHENMFWYRQDPGLGLRLIYFSYDVKMKEKGDIPEGYSVSREKKERFSLILESASTNQTSMYLCASSEGSSGANVLTFGAGSRLTVL.

This clonotype was observed at least ten times. The rearrangement uses TRBV12-3 or TRBV12-4 and TRBJ2-5; 10 bases align to TRBD2. The CDR3 covers 15 residues. V gave up 3 bases and J gave up 5 bases; unmatched junction bases: 6. The CDR3 sequence: CASSLLAGVRETQYF. For the CDR3, the DNA is TGTGCCAGCAGTTTGCTAGCGGGAGTTCGGGAGACCCAGTACTTC.

This chain links TRBV7-2 with TRBJ2-7, with TRBD2 as a possible D gene (6 bases). The CDR3 loop spans 14 amino acids. Trimming removed 5 bases at V and 5 bases at J, with 16 bases between. Germline-derived CDR1 and CDR2 are SGHTA and FQGNSA. The CDR3 loop reads CASSAFGREDEQYF. The CDR3 DNA sequence: TGTGCCAGCAGCGCTTTTGGGCGGGAAGACGAGCAGTACTTC.

V usage is TRBV12-3 or TRBV12-4 and J usage is TRBJ2-3; D might be TRBD1 (5 bases). Trimming took 1 base from V and 4 from J, leaving 6 bases between them. CDR3 length equals 13 residues. CDR3 sequence reads: CASSLGRADTQYF. The CDR3, as DNA: TGTGCCAGCAGTTTAGGCAGGGCAGATACGCAGTATTTT.

This clonotype has at least ten counts. The chain couples TRBV7-2 to TRBJ1-1, with D possibly matching TRBD1 (5 bases). This CDR3 has 15 residues. Germline V gene lookup returns CDR1 SGHTA and CDR2 FQGNSA. The ends were cut back, 5 bases at V and 1 base at J, with 14 bases in the middle. The CDR3 region is CASSPMGQGNTEAFF. In nucleotides, the CDR3 is TGTGCCAGCAGCCCTATGGGGCAGGGGAACACTGAAGCTTTCTTT.

There are a few counts of this clonotype. This chain joins TRBV7-3 and TRBJ2-1; 7 bases fit TRBD2. Germline V gene lookup returns CDR1 SGHTA and CDR2 FQGTGA. The CDR3 is 13 amino acids. V shed 4 bases and J 6 bases; nucleotides not matched to a gene: 3. The CDR3 DNA reads TGTGCCAGCAGCTCCGGGGGGATCAATGAGCAGTTCTTC. Amino acids: CASSSGGINEQFF.

The chain combines TRBV28 with TRBJ2-1; D is perhaps TRBD2 (6 bases). CDR3 size: 17 residues. CDR1 and CDR2 from the germline V gene are MDHEN and SYDVKM. V lost 5 bases and J 5 bases, leaving 22 bases between the germline ends. The CDR3 coding sequence is TGTGCCAGCAGTCCCAGCCCGGGGAGGAGGCTCAACAATGAGCAGTTCTTC. This translates into CASSPSPGRRLNNEQFF.

J is TRBJ2-3 and V is TRBV5-1, with TRBD2 identical over 13 bases. The CDR3 length is 16 residues. In germline, CDR1 is SGHRS, CDR2 YFSETQ. Trimming removed 2 bases from V and 5 bases from J; junction bases left unmatched: 5. This chain's CDR3 is CASSLLAGGPGDTQYF. The CDR3 bases are TGCGCCAGCAGCTTACTAGCGGGAGGGCCAGGAGATACGCAGTATTTT.